This TCR beta chain comes out of a study of PD-L1 blockade in urothelial cancer. Study-wide background: Patients started atezolizumab around 2014, 1,200 mg intravenously every 3 weeks. Study-level results: Improved survival was predicted by pretreatment blood TCR clonality below the median.

Profiling relied on immunoSEQ multiplex PCR, and the TCRdb table lists in-frame clones only, not all of them. The sample lists 30,000 to 40,000 clones, 85% occurring once. For this clone: The antigen is unknown.

Time point noted: pretreatment peripheral blood. Individual patients had between 1 and 8 samples, taken pretreatment and on-treatment. V lost 2 bases to trimming and J lost 4 bases, with 14 bases between them. The length of the CDR3 is 15 residues. Germline loops: CDR1 MNHNS, CDR2 SASEGT. Sample: PBMCs, taken around atezolizumab (anti-PD-L1) treatment. The clonotype originates from a man at least 80 years old with urothelial cancer. The J gene is TRBJ1-2, the V gene TRBV6-1; TRBD1 might be the D (5 bases). CDR3 amino acids: CASSESDSSSYGYTF. CDR3 DNA sequence: TGTGCCAGCAGTGAAAGCGACAGCTCTAGCTATGGCTACACCTTC.